The 30 T cell receptor beta chains below were found in one sample sequenced in a study of a mutant IDH1 vaccine in newly diagnosed glioma (dated by TCRdb to about 2021). Sample time point, as interpreted from the label and publication: week 5, during vaccination. Every vaccine dose consisted of 300 ug of a 20-mer mutant IDH1 peptide in Montanide, administered subcutaneously together with topical imiquimod. Their antigens are not known. The library was obtained by the immunoSEQ multiplex PCR assay. This is the immuneACCESS table as TCRdb keeps it, with only in-frame sequences that have V and J called. A part of the clones is gone; compared with another copy, unresolved V genes explain less than half, and the rest is unexplained. Here the sample has almost 30,000 clones; 75% to 90% occur a single time. The top ten clonotypes cover around 3% of the sample. The input for sequencing was peripheral blood mononuclear cells (PBMCs), taken from a glioma patient whose treatment included an IDH1 peptide vaccine. These receptor sequences come from a woman between 40 and 50 years old with glioma. Some clones in this sample may be carry-over from other donors' samples.

This clone has more than one count but fewer than ten. The rearrangement joins TRBV10-3 to TRBJ1-2; 7 positions match TRBD1. Germline V gives CDR1 ENHRY, CDR2 SYGVKD. The CDR3 is made up of 14 amino acids. After removal of 2 bases from V and 4 bases from J, the junction contained 4 bases not matched to a gene. The CDR3 region is CAISETGDLYGYTF. CDR3 sequence (DNA): TGTGCCATCAGTGAGACAGGGGACCTCTATGGCTACACCTTC.

The genes are TRBV6-6 and TRBJ2-1; 11 bases are shared with TRBD2. CDR3 length equals 16 residues. J was trimmed by 5 bases and V by 2 bases; bases with no gene match: 5. Germline CDR1 MNHNY, CDR2 SVGAGI (reference sequence). The CDR3 loop is CASSYRLAGPHNEQFF. CDR3 nucleotides: TGTGCCAGCAGTTACAGACTAGCGGGACCCCACAATGAGCAGTTCTTC.

There are a few counts of this clone. The CDR3 coding sequence is TGTGCCAGCACTCGGGGGAGCACCGGGGAGCTGTTTTTT. It is translated as CASTRGSTGELFF. The chain employs TRBV6-1 and TRBJ2-2; perhaps TRBD2 as D (6 bases). This CDR3 has 13 residues. V was pared by 7 bases and J by 4 bases, with 10 bases between. CDR1 is MNHNS, CDR2 SASEGT, per germline.

In its sample, this clone was seen once. CDR3 bases: TGTGCCAGCAGAGGCTCCTACGAGCAGTACTTC. Translated: CASRGSYEQYF. The chain joins TRBV2 to TRBJ2-7; D not certain. Germline assignment: CDR1 SNHLY and CDR2 FYNNEI. Trimming shortened V by 6 bases and J by 0 bases, and 3 bases separated the two germline ends. The CDR3 runs 11 residues.

V gene TRBV10-3 combines with J gene TRBJ2-7; 8 bases map to TRBD1. V lost 2 bases and J lost 4; bases outside the gene matches: 13. Germline lookup yields CDR1 ENHRY and CDR2 SYGVKD. CDR3 length: 17 amino acids. The DNA for the CDR3 is TGTGCCATCAGTGAGATCGGACAGGGAAGATCGTATTACGAGCAGTACTTC. It encodes CAISEIGQGRSYYEQYF.

This clone appeared a single time. A junction boundary mismatches the germline segment, possibly from a read error. The gene calls are TRBV7-7 and TRBJ2-3, with D unresolved. Germline-derived CDR1 and CDR2 are SSHAT and FNYEAQ (reference sequence). CDR3 size: 15 residues. CDR3 DNA: TGTGCTAGCAGCTTATCCGACTCGCGGTCAGATACGCAGTATTTT. Translating gives CASSLSDSRSDTQYF. The full variable domain, its missing parts supplied by reference TRBV7-7 and TRBJ2-3, is GAGVSQSPRYKVTKRGQDVTLRCDPISSHATLYWYQQALGQGPEFLTYFNYEAQPDKSGLPSDRFSAERPEGSISTLTIQRTEQRDSAMYRCASSLSDSRSDTQYFGPGTRLTVL.

This clone was counted a single time. The chain links TRBV5-1 to TRBJ2-1; D is unclear. This CDR3 is built from 13 residues. Germline assignment: CDR1 SGHRS and CDR2 YFSETQ. V was clipped by 7 bases and J by 0 bases, with 8 bases between them. The CDR3 is CASRLSSYNEQFF. CDR3 coding DNA: TGCGCCAGCCGGCTAAGCTCCTACAATGAGCAGTTCTTC.

In this sample, this clone turned up a few times. V is TRBV5-4 and J is TRBJ2-1; D remains unclear. V lost 0 bases, J lost 5 bases, and 6 bases lay in between. CDR3 length: 13 residues. Germline V gene data show CDR1 as SGHNT and CDR2 as YYREEE (reference sequence). CDR3 sequence: CASSLGWDNEQFF. CDR3 in DNA: TGTGCCAGCAGCTTGGGGTGGGACAATGAGCAGTTCTTC.

This clone was detected once. This chain connects TRBV9 to TRBJ2-2, with TRBD2 matching 9 bases. CDR1 SGDLS and CDR2 YYNGEE come from the germline V gene. This CDR3 spans 14 amino acids. J lost 8 bases, V lost 8 bases, and 10 bases had no gene match. The CDR3 here is CASSAGGGAGELFF. CDR3 coding DNA: TGTGCCAGTTCAGCGGGAGGAGGGGCTGGGGAGCTGTTTTTT.

The chain recombines TRBV14 with TRBJ2-7; D gene uncertain. V was clipped by 0 bases and J by 9 bases, with 12 bases between them. CDR3 length: 13 amino acids. Germline loops: CDR1 SGHDN, CDR2 FVKESK. CDR3 amino acids: CASSQEIITGQYF. The CDR3 DNA reads as TGTGCCAGCAGCCAAGAAATCATCACGGGGCAGTACTTC.

The V call is TRBV10-3, the J call TRBJ2-7, with 7 bases aligning to TRBD1. The CDR3 runs to 14 residues. The germline V gene has CDR1 ENHRY and CDR2 SYGVKD. V lost 4 bases and J lost 0; bases outside the gene matches: 3. CDR3 amino acids: CAISGTGNSYEQYF. In nucleotides, the CDR3 is TGTGCCATCAGTGGGACAGGAAACTCCTACGAGCAGTACTTC.

The genes are TRBV28 and TRBJ1-1; D ambiguous. This CDR3 region has 15 residues. Germline CDR1 reads MDHEN; CDR2 reads SYDVKM. Between the trimmed V and J ends, which lost 3 bases and 1 base, there was a span of 12 bases. The CDR3 sequence: CASSFLSAPNTEAFF. CDR3 sequence (DNA): TGTGCCAGCAGTTTTCTTTCGGCCCCGAACACTGAAGCTTTCTTT.

The chain carries TRBV4-2 and TRBJ2-5; 7 positions agree with TRBD2. The junction had 9 bases not matched to a gene; V was cut back by 0 bases and J by 5 bases. The CDR3 has 16 residues. CDR1 is LGHNA and CDR2 is YNFKEQ in the germline V gene. In nucleotides, the CDR3 is TGTGCCAGCAGCCAAGATGATGGCGGGGGATTGGAGACCCAGTACTTC. The encoded protein is CASSQDDGGGLETQYF.

The chain employs TRBV7-2 and TRBJ2-5; D unclear. Trimming removed 5 bases at V and 3 bases at J, with 13 bases between. Per germline, CDR1 SGHTA and CDR2 FQGNSA. The CDR3 covers 14 residues. CDR3 sequence (DNA): TGTGCCAGCAGCGCCCGACGCCTAGAAGAGACCCAGTACTTC. This codes for CASSARRLEETQYF.

The chain combines TRBV6-5 with TRBJ2-3; maybe TRBD2 (5 bases). The CDR3 covers 15 residues. CDR1 and CDR2 from the germline V gene are MNHEY and SVGAGI. V was trimmed by 2 bases and J by 3 bases, leaving 12 bases between them. The CDR3 DNA follows: TGTGCCAGCAGTTACGGACTCCCACTGACAGATACGCAGTATTTT. Its translation is CASSYGLPLTDTQYF.

The chain joins TRBV28 to TRBJ2-5; possible D gene TRBD1, 6 bases. This CDR3 region has 17 residues. The V gene lost 3 bases and the J gene lost 1 base, with 18 bases spanning the gap. CDR1 MDHEN and CDR2 SYDVKM come from the germline V gene. The CDR3 region is CASSFTGSYVSQETQYF. The CDR3 DNA is TGTGCCAGCAGTTTTACAGGGAGTTACGTATCCCAAGAGACCCAGTACTTC.

There are a few counts of this clone. J is TRBJ2-1 and V is TRBV9; the match to TRBD2 covers 12 bases. The V gene's germline CDR1 is SGDLS and CDR2 YYNGEE. The CDR3 runs 15 residues. V trimming: 3 bases; J trimming: 7 bases; junction bases outside the gene matches: 5. CDR3 region: CASSGLAGEINEQFF. The CDR3 nucleotides are TGTGCCAGCAGCGGACTAGCGGGAGAGATTAATGAGCAGTTCTTC.

This rearrangement joins TRBV7-8 to TRBJ1-5; D not certain. Per germline, CDR1 SGHVS and CDR2 FQNEAQ. V was clipped by 3 bases and J by 11 bases, with 14 bases between them. The length of the CDR3 is 13 residues. DNA for the CDR3: TGTGCCAGCAGCTTCCCGGAGGGCCAGACCCAGCATTTT. It translates to CASSFPEGQTQHF.

This chain uses TRBV28 with TRBJ2-7, with 7 nucleotides matching TRBD1. CDR1 is MDHEN and CDR2 is SYDVKM in the germline V gene. CDR3 length equals 14 residues. J lost 0 bases, V lost 4 bases, and 3 bases had no gene match. Written as DNA, the CDR3 is TGTGCCAGCAGTTGGGGACAGAGCTCCTACGAGCAGTACTTC. Translation gives CASSWGQSSYEQYF.

The chain has TRBV2 and TRBJ2-1, with D unclear. The germline CDR1 and CDR2 sequences are SNHLY and FYNNEI. The CDR3 runs to 13 residues. V lost 4 bases, J lost 4 bases, and 8 bases lay in between. CDR3 residues: CASSAETYNEQFF. As DNA, the CDR3 is TGTGCCAGCAGTGCGGAGACGTACAATGAGCAGTTCTTC.

The rearrangement joins TRBV5-1 to TRBJ1-1, with 7 positions matching TRBD1. V lost 3 bases and J lost 6; bases outside the gene matches: 11. Germline CDR1 SGHRS, CDR2 YFSETQ. The CDR3 covers 15 residues. The CDR3 region is CASSYQGEGSAEAFF. CDR3 sequence (DNA): TGCGCCAGCAGCTACCAGGGGGAGGGTAGCGCTGAAGCTTTCTTT.

This chain joins TRBV29-1 and TRBJ2-2; 7 bases align to TRBD1. The germline V gene has CDR1 SQVTM and CDR2 ANQGSEA. This CDR3 contains 12 residues. Unmatched junction bases numbered 4, after V lost 6 bases and J lost 6 bases. The CDR3 reads CSVPGQAGELFF. CDR3 bases: TGCAGCGTCCCCGGACAGGCCGGGGAGCTGTTTTTT.

CDR3 sequence (DNA): TGTGCCAGCGGTTACCAGAGCACAGATACGCAGTATTTT. Translated, it gives CASGYQSTDTQYF. J is TRBJ2-3 and V is TRBV27; D unresolved. This CDR3 has 13 residues. The V end was cut by 8 bases, the J end by 0 bases, with 9 bases between. In germline, CDR1 is MNHEY, CDR2 SMNVEV (reference sequence).

The chain joins TRBV2 to TRBJ1-5; possibly TRBD1 for D (6 bases). This CDR3 has 15 amino acids. Looked up from germline, CDR1 is SNHLY and CDR2 is FYNNEI. Trimming took off 6 bases at V and 0 bases at J, with 12 bases between the two ends. The chain's CDR3 is CASRSDSDSNQPQHF. The DNA for the CDR3 is TGTGCCAGCAGATCGGACAGCGATAGCAATCAGCCCCAGCATTTT.

This rearrangement joins TRBV28 to TRBJ2-7; D unresolved. Trimming removed 3 bases from V and 0 bases from J, with 15 bases in between. The CDR3 consists of 16 residues. Germline V lookup: CDR1 MDHEN, CDR2 SYDVKM. CDR3 coding DNA: TGTGCCAGCAGTTTTTCGGCAGAAAACCTCTCCTACGAGCAGTACTTC. Translation gives CASSFSAENLSYEQYF.

This clone was recorded a few times. This chain links TRBV5-1 with TRBJ2-3, with D tentatively TRBD2 (6 bases). This CDR3 contains 14 residues. CDR1 and CDR2 (germline): SGHRS, YFSETQ. Trimming pared 5 bases from V and 0 bases from J, leaving 10 bases between. The DNA for the CDR3 is TGCGCCAGCAGAGACGGGACTAGCACAGATACGCAGTATTTT. Its protein is CASRDGTSTDTQYF.

V and J are TRBV4-1 and TRBJ2-3; 7 bases agree with TRBD2. The V and J ends lost 0 bases and 4 bases, in that order; junction bases with no gene match: 10. This CDR3 has 17 residues. CDR1 and CDR2 from the germline V gene are MGHRA and YSYEKL. This CDR3 reads CASSQDRAGAGPDTQYF. The CDR3 DNA reads TGCGCCAGCAGCCAAGATCGGGCGGGAGCGGGGCCAGATACGCAGTATTTT.

The chain combines TRBV28 with TRBJ2-2, with D perhaps matching TRBD2 (6 bases). Germline CDR1 is MDHEN and CDR2 is SYDVKM. V lost 2 bases and J 5 bases, leaving 6 bases between the germline ends. This CDR3 has 13 amino acids. CDR3 nucleotide sequence: TGTGCCAGCAGTTTAGGGGGGACCGGGGAGCTGTTTTTT. It yields the protein CASSLGGTGELFF.

The rearrangement links TRBV5-1 to TRBJ1-4, with 9 nucleotides matching TRBD1. The germline V gene has CDR1 SGHRS and CDR2 YFSETQ. After removal of 3 bases from V and 5 bases from J, the junction contained 8 bases not matched to a gene. The CDR3 has 16 amino acids. CDR3 sequence: CASSSAWTGVNEKLFF. Written as DNA, the CDR3 is TGCGCCAGCAGCTCCGCCTGGACAGGGGTCAATGAAAAACTGTTTTTT.

This chain uses TRBV7-8 with TRBJ2-7; the match to TRBD2 covers 7 bases. The germline gives CDR1 SGHVS, CDR2 FQNEAQ. This CDR3 spans 15 amino acids. After removal of 6 bases from V and 0 bases from J, the junction contained 8 bases not matched to a gene. The CDR3 is CASSLWEGGSYEQYF. CDR3 nucleotides: TGTGCCAGCAGTCTCTGGGAGGGAGGCTCCTACGAGCAGTACTTC.